This T cell receptor beta chain derives from a study of T cell repertoires in cytomegalovirus infection (dated by TCRdb to about 2019). Study-level background: Because public TCR beta signatures pointed to carriage of CMV infection together with the matching HLA type, the HLA type of each donor mattered for the analysis. What the authors observed across the whole study: In both this cohort and an independent roughly 350-donor cohort, the cumulative frequency of public TCR beta family members distinguished carriers of CMV infection plus the relevant HLA type. The ex vivo response was dominated by HLA-C-restricted CMV-specific TCR beta clonotypes, which also provided the single most frequent clonotype in two of eight donors.

The run used an Illumina HiSeq 1500. TCRdb itself trimmed the public reads at Q25 with fastp, ran MiXCR and retained productive beta chains. Rows matching on CDR3 protein sequence are summarized as one entry with the most common DNA and genes. This sample has approximately 500,000 distinct CDR3 sequences in its table, and 16% of those were observed once. The ten largest account for about 24% of the sample. On this clonotype itself: What this receptor recognizes is not known. Base qualities are not at hand, and no much larger clone is one base apart.

Measured from the cysteine to the phenylalanine, the CDR3 is 13 residues long. The entry retains the CDR3 DNA only, 39 bases that are in frame from base 1. The germline V gene gives CDR1 as SGDLS and CDR2 as YYNGEE. Trimming takes 0 bases from V and 10 bases from J, and the germline ends sit 13 bases apart. Sample: CD8+ T cells from PBMCs. The clonotype comes from a human donor in good health (CMV status not recorded). Some clones in this sample may be carry-over from other donors' samples. The chain is made from TRBV9 and TRBJ1-1, with no D gene named confidently. The CDR3 loop reads CASSVGGAAGAFF. The nucleotides read TGTGCCAGCAGCGTAGGAGGAGCCGCGGGAGCTTTCTTT.